The 31 T cell receptor beta chains below all came from one sample that was sequenced in a study of cytomegalovirus exposure and HLA in healthy donors. The PCR employed 60 Vbeta primers together with 13 Jbeta primers. This table comes from immunoSEQ multiplex PCR, and its TCRdb copy is limited to in-frame clones, with some not included. The sample shows roughly 200,000 clones, over 70% of them seen only once. Material: PBMCs. These receptors were obtained from a middle-aged man in good health and CMV-seronegative.

The chain uses TRBV27 and TRBJ1-5, with 8 bases that match TRBD1. The V segment lost 6 bases and the J segment 4 bases; nucleotides outside the gene matches: 5. CDR3 length: 14 amino acids. Germline-derived CDR1 and CDR2 are MNHEY and SMNVEV (reference sequence). CDR3 nucleotide sequence: TGTGCCAGCAGCCAGGGACAGGCAAATCAGCCCCAGCATTTT. This encodes CASSQGQANQPQHF.

The rearrangement links TRBV7-8 to TRBJ1-1, with D hard to call. V gave up 8 bases and J gave up 4 bases, with 8 bases separating them. This CDR3 comprises 11 residues. CDR1 is SGHVS and CDR2 is FQNEAQ in the germline V gene. CDR3 in DNA: TGTGCCAGCGAGCGGAGCACTGAAGCTTTCTTT. It translates to CASERSTEAFF. The variable domain in full, completed from reference TRBV7-8 and TRBJ1-1, reads GAGVSQSPRYKVAKRGQDVALRCDPISGHVSLFWYQQALGQGPEFLTYFQNEAQLDKSGLPSDRFFAERPEGSVSTLKIQRTQQEDSAVYLCASERSTEAFFGQGTRLTVV.

This clone has a handful of counts. V and J are TRBV4-3 and TRBJ2-2, with TRBD1 matching over 11 bases. Germline trimming cut 8 bases from V and 1 base from J; bases unmatched to any gene: 3. Germline CDR1 LGHNA, CDR2 YSLEER. The length of the CDR3 is 15 residues. This chain's CDR3 is CASGTGGLNTGELFF. The CDR3 DNA sequence: TGCGCCAGCGGGACAGGGGGATTGAACACCGGGGAGCTGTTTTTT.

The CDR3 coding sequence is TGTGCCAGCAGCCCAGGGACAGTTTACAATGAGCAGTTCTTC. It encodes CASSPGTVYNEQFF. The V and J genes are TRBV13 and TRBJ2-1, with TRBD1 matching 7 bases. Germline-derived CDR1 and CDR2 are PRHDT and FYEKMQ (reference sequence). The CDR3 runs to 14 residues. V shed 5 bases and J 4 bases; nucleotides not matched to a gene: 5. The full variable domain, with the rest looked up from reference TRBV13 and TRBJ2-1, is AAGVIQSPRHLIKEKRETATLKCYPIPRHDTVYWYQQGPGQDPQFLISFYEKMQSDKGSIPDRFSAQQFSDYHSELNMSSLELGDSALYFCASSPGTVYNEQFFGPGTRLTVL.

V gene TRBV7-2 combines with J gene TRBJ2-3; tentative D call: TRBD2 (5 bases). The CDR3 covers 16 residues. V was clipped by 4 bases and J by 6 bases, with 20 bases between them. CDR1 SGHTA and CDR2 FQGNSA come from the germline V gene. For the CDR3, the DNA is TGTGCCAGCAGCTCAGGACTGGGTCCTGCAGCGGATACGCAGTATTTT. Amino acid sequence: CASSSGLGPAADTQYF.

This rearrangement joins TRBV7-9 to TRBJ2-5, with 12 positions matching TRBD1. CDR3 size: 17 residues. The V and J ends lost 1 base and 4 bases, in that order; junction bases with no gene match: 7. Germline values: CDR1 SEHNR, CDR2 FQNEAQ (reference sequence). The CDR3 here is CASSLGTGTGGLETQYF. The CDR3 DNA is TGTGCCAGCAGCTTAGGCACCGGGACAGGGGGCCTAGAGACCCAGTACTTC.

J is TRBJ1-1 and V is TRBV5-1; TRBD1 might be the D (6 bases). CDR1 is SGHRS, CDR2 YFSETQ, per germline. The CDR3 runs to 14 residues. The V and J ends lost 4 bases and 6 bases respectively, with 16 bases between them. DNA for the CDR3: TGCGCCAGCAGCAATGGGCGGGGGCAGGCTGAAGCTTTCTTT. Translation: CASSNGRGQAEAFF.

The chain has TRBV5-1 and TRBJ2-7; the D gene is possibly TRBD1 (6 bases). The CDR3 runs 13 residues. Germline CDR1 SGHRS, CDR2 YFSETQ. Trimming removed 6 bases at V and 0 bases at J, with 10 bases between. The CDR3, as DNA: TGCGCCAGCACCACAGGGCTCTCCTACGAGCAGTACTTC. It translates to CASTTGLSYEQYF. The whole variable domain, filled in from reference TRBV5-1 and TRBJ2-7, reads KAGVTQTPRYLIKTRGQQVTLSCSPISGHRSVSWYQQTPGQGLQFLFEYFSETQRNKGNFPGRFSGRQFSNSRSEMNVSTLELGDSALYLCASTTGLSYEQYFGPGTRLTVT.

This clone has ten or more counts. The chain has TRBV7-2 and TRBJ1-1; TRBD1 agrees at 8 bases. Germline values: CDR1 SGHTA, CDR2 FQGNSA. V dropped 5 bases and J dropped 4; count of bases not matched to a gene: 6. The CDR3 spans 14 residues. CDR3 bases: TGTGCCAGCAGCGGGCGGACAGGGCTCACTGAAGCTTTCTTT. Amino acids: CASSGRTGLTEAFF.

The V and J genes are TRBV7-9 and TRBJ2-7, with 9 bases fitting TRBD1. J lost 2 bases, V lost 4 bases, and 6 bases had no gene match. The length of the CDR3 is 15 residues. The germline V gene has CDR1 SEHNR and CDR2 FQNEAQ (reference sequence). The chain's CDR3 is CASSSLQGATYEQYF. In nucleotides, the CDR3 is TGTGCCAGCAGCTCTTTACAGGGGGCTACCTACGAGCAGTACTTC.

This rearrangement joins TRBV7-2 to TRBJ1-2, with D unresolved. The CDR3 is made up of 18 amino acids. Germline CDR1 reads SGHTA; CDR2 reads FQGNSA. V was pared by 1 base and J by 2 bases, with 20 bases between. CDR3 region: CASSLEVGYSGRNYGYTF. CDR3 in DNA: TGTGCCAGCAGCTTAGAAGTTGGTTATTCAGGCCGGAACTATGGCTACACCTTC.

This chain uses TRBV9 with TRBJ1-1, with D perhaps TRBD1 (6 bases). V was pared by 0 bases and J by 6 bases, with 9 bases between. There are 13 residues in the CDR3. Germline V CDR1 and CDR2: SGDLS, YYNGEE. The CDR3 spells CASSVDGQPEAFF. In DNA, the CDR3 is TGTGCCAGCAGCGTAGATGGACAGCCTGAAGCTTTCTTT.

The chain links TRBV30 to TRBJ1-1; possible D gene TRBD1, 5 bases. Germline V CDR1 and CDR2: GTSNPN, SVGIG (reference sequence). This CDR3 contains 14 residues. V lost 0 bases to trimming and J lost 6 bases, with 14 bases between them. The DNA for the CDR3 is TGTGCCTGGAGTGTACGGGGACTGGGATCTGAAGCTTTCTTT. Residues: CAWSVRGLGSEAFF. The variable domain in full, completed from reference TRBV30 and TRBJ1-1, reads SQTIHQWPATLVQPVGSPLSLECTVEGTSNPNLYWYRQAAGRGLQLLFYSVGIGQISSEVPQNLSASRPQDRQFILSSKKLLLSDSGFYLCAWSVRGLGSEAFFGQGTRLTVV.

This clone has only one observation. The chain joins TRBV9 to TRBJ1-1; D gene ambiguous. V was clipped by 3 bases and J by 1 base, with 10 bases between them. Germline values: CDR1 SGDLS, CDR2 YYNGEE. The CDR3 is 14 residues long. The CDR3 reads CASSAQTPNTEAFF. CDR3 nucleotide sequence: TGTGCCAGCAGCGCTCAGACACCGAACACTGAAGCTTTCTTT.

In nucleotides, the CDR3 is TGTGCCAGCAGCTTAGCGGCAGGGGTCGGCTACACCTTC. Translated: CASSLAAGVGYTF. The chain joins TRBV7-9 to TRBJ1-2; tentative D call: TRBD1 (6 bases). Germline-derived CDR1 and CDR2 are SEHNR and FQNEAQ (reference sequence). CDR3 length: 13 amino acids. The germline V and J ends were trimmed by 0 bases and 8 bases, with 10 bases remaining between them.

V and J are TRBV6-6 and TRBJ2-3; 12 nucleotides match TRBD2. Germline-derived CDR1 and CDR2 are MNHNY and SVGAGI (reference sequence). CDR3 size: 16 residues. After removal of 4 bases from V and 5 bases from J, the junction contained 7 bases not matched to a gene. The CDR3 sequence: CASSSLAGGQRDTQYF. The CDR3 DNA reads as TGTGCCAGCAGTTCCCTAGCGGGGGGGCAGAGAGATACGCAGTATTTT.

This chain links TRBV9 with TRBJ2-1; TRBD2 matches 10 bases. CDR3 length: 16 amino acids. From germline, CDR1 is SGDLS and CDR2 YYNGEE. The J segment lost 8 bases and the V segment lost 0 bases, leaving 8 bases of the junction unmatched. CDR3: CASSVGSSGRAHEQFF. In DNA, the CDR3 is TGTGCCAGCAGCGTAGGGTCGAGCGGGAGGGCCCATGAGCAGTTCTTC.

The chain employs TRBV28 and TRBJ1-5, with D unclear. Germline V lookup: CDR1 MDHEN, CDR2 SYDVKM. This CDR3 region has 16 residues. Between the trimmed V and J ends, which lost 1 base and 0 bases, there was a span of 10 bases. CDR3 sequence (DNA): TGTGCCAGCAGTTTATTCGGCAGGTTTAGCAATCAGCCCCAGCATTTT. It encodes CASSLFGRFSNQPQHF.

The sample holds one count of this clone. The V and J genes are TRBV27 and TRBJ2-7, with D tentatively TRBD1 (6 bases). Germline V gene lookup returns CDR1 MNHEY and CDR2 SMNVEV (reference sequence). There are 17 residues in the CDR3. Trimming left V 2 bases short and J 7 bases short, with 24 bases between. The CDR3 is CASSLHLIGQGLREQYF. As DNA, the CDR3 is TGTGCCAGCAGTTTACACTTAATCGGTCAGGGGCTAAGAGAGCAGTACTTC.

The chain links TRBV6-5 to TRBJ2-5; no definite D call. The J call may not be correct, given that the DNA end is closer to TRBJ2-7. CDR3 length: 14 amino acids. Germline values: CDR1 MNHEY, CDR2 SVGAGI. The CDR3 is CASSRQSGSYEQYF. CDR3 DNA sequence: TGTGCCAGCAGCCGCCAATCAGGCTCCTACGAGCAGTACTTC.

The chain is built from TRBV5-1 and TRBJ2-5; 7 positions agree with TRBD1. Losses at the gene ends were 4 bases for V and 3 bases for J; bases not matched to a gene: 12. The germline V gene has CDR1 SGHRS and CDR2 YFSETQ. This CDR3 spans 16 amino acids. The CDR3 sequence is CASSAMRQGLEETQYF. The CDR3 nucleotides read TGCGCCAGCAGCGCGATGCGACAGGGTCTTGAAGAGACCCAGTACTTC.

The J gene is TRBJ1-3, the V gene TRBV9; 7 nucleotides line up with TRBD1. Germline V gene lookup returns CDR1 SGDLS and CDR2 YYNGEE. V gave up 3 bases and J gave up 5 bases; unmatched junction bases: 5. The CDR3 runs 14 residues. This chain's CDR3 is CASSETGIRNTIYF. In DNA form, the CDR3 reads TGTGCCAGCAGCGAGACAGGGATTAGAAACACCATATATTTT.

The chain uses TRBV7-2 and TRBJ1-5; no firm D call. V was clipped by 1 base and J by 9 bases, with 13 bases between them. Germline CDR1 reads SGHTA; CDR2 reads FQGNSA. The CDR3 loop spans 14 amino acids. The CDR3 bases are TGTGCCAGCAGCTTAGGGGTAGCCGAAGGGCCCCAGCATTTT. This translates into CASSLGVAEGPQHF.

V is TRBV2 and J is TRBJ2-2; 9 nucleotides match TRBD1. With 7 bases clipped from V and 6 bases from J, the junction kept 21 bases outside the gene matches. Per germline, CDR1 SNHLY and CDR2 FYNNEI. This CDR3 is built from 19 residues. This chain's CDR3 is CASNPRPGQGPRWAGELFF. CDR3 nucleotides: TGTGCCAGCAACCCCAGACCGGGACAGGGACCCCGTTGGGCCGGGGAGCTGTTTTTT.

The sample holds one count of this clone. In nucleotides, the CDR3 is TGTGCCAGCAGCCCGGGACAGGGGGCTGAAGCTTTCTTT. Amino acid sequence: CASSPGQGAEAFF. The rearrangement links TRBV5-4 to TRBJ1-1; TRBD1 agrees at 11 bases. The CDR3 has 13 amino acids. Germline-derived CDR1 and CDR2 are SGHNT and YYREEE (reference sequence). V trimming: 4 bases; J trimming: 6 bases; junction bases outside the gene matches: 2.

The chain has TRBV11-2 and TRBJ2-1; 11 bases are shared with TRBD2. CDR1 is SGHAT and CDR2 is FQNNGV in the germline V gene. This CDR3 has 18 residues. The J segment lost 1 base and the V segment lost 4 bases, leaving 9 bases of the junction unmatched. CDR3 amino acids: CASSSPSGGRQSYNEQFF. The CDR3 nucleotides read TGTGCCAGCAGCTCCCCTAGCGGGGGGCGTCAATCCTACAATGAGCAGTTCTTC.

As to this clone: The same CDR3 can be traced to other DNA sequences in this sample. The chain has TRBV25-1 and TRBJ1-1; D unclear. The CDR3 is 11 amino acids. Germline V gene lookup returns CDR1 MGHDK and CDR2 SYGVNS. Trimming took 7 bases from V and 1 from J, leaving 4 bases between them. CDR3 sequence: CASNKNTEAFF. The CDR3 nucleotides read TGTGCCAGCAACAAGAACACTGAAGCTTTCTTT.

The chain recombines TRBV9 with TRBJ2-7, with D uncertain. The CDR3 loop spans 14 amino acids. The ends were cut back, 0 bases at V and 1 base at J, with 8 bases in the middle. The V gene's germline CDR1 is SGDLS and CDR2 YYNGEE. The CDR3 region has the DNA TGTGCCAGCAGCGTAGGGCAGAGGTCCTACGAGCAGTACTTC. Its protein is CASSVGQRSYEQYF.

The chain recombines TRBV7-7 with TRBJ2-5; 9 nucleotides agree with TRBD2. V trimming: 4 bases; J trimming: 2 bases; junction bases outside the gene matches: 5. The CDR3 runs to 15 residues. Germline lookup yields CDR1 SSHAT and CDR2 FNYEAQ (reference sequence). The DNA for the CDR3 is TGTGCCAGCAGCTCCTATAGCGGGGGACAAGAGACCCAGTACTTC. It specifies CASSSYSGGQETQYF.

This clone was picked up a small number of times. J is TRBJ2-7 and V is TRBV7-8, with 9 bases identical to TRBD1. Losses at the gene ends were 5 bases for V and 3 bases for J; bases not matched to a gene: 8. Germline V gene lookup returns CDR1 SGHVS and CDR2 FQNEAQ. CDR3 length: 15 residues. In nucleotides, the CDR3 is TGTGCCAGCAGCCCCCGATCGGGACAGGGCTACGAGCAGTACTTC. Amino acids: CASSPRSGQGYEQYF.

Written as DNA, the CDR3 is TGCGCCAGCAGCCCCGGGGGCGCGGGGGTGGAGACCCAGTACTTC. It specifies CASSPGGAGVETQYF. The V and J genes are TRBV5-1 and TRBJ2-5, with a tentative D call TRBD2 (7 bases). V was shortened by 4 bases and J by 5 bases, with 18 bases between the two germline ends. There are 15 residues in the CDR3. CDR1 and CDR2 from the germline V gene are SGHRS and YFSETQ.